This T cell receptor beta chain was observed in a study of T cell responses to AZD1222 COVID-19 vaccine. Turning to the study itself: Second-dose groups at about 4 or about 12 weeks were pooled. Study outcomes and limitations: Most donors were white British, females outnumbered males, and clonal diversity was possibly underestimated. No day 14 peak samples; only post-peak repertoires were characterized.

In the case of this clone: Antigen unknown.

The CDR3 has 14 amino acids. V shed 0 bases and J shed 7 bases, with 11 bases lying between them. The germline CDR1 and CDR2 sequences are LNHDA and SQIVND (reference sequence). Assay: immunoSEQ multiplex PCR; the TCRdb copy retains only in-frame clones and omits some. The table has 90,000 to 130,000 clones, 88% seen once; the top ten hold over 1.5%. The sequence derives from an adult in good health. The chain is built from TRBV19 and TRBJ2-3; a weak D match, TRBD2 (6 bases). The sequencing here drew on peripheral blood, taken on day 0 of AZD1222 vaccination. CDR3 DNA sequence: TGTGCCAGTAGTATAGATCTTCGGGGGAATACGCAGTATTTT. As protein: CASSIDLRGNTQYF.